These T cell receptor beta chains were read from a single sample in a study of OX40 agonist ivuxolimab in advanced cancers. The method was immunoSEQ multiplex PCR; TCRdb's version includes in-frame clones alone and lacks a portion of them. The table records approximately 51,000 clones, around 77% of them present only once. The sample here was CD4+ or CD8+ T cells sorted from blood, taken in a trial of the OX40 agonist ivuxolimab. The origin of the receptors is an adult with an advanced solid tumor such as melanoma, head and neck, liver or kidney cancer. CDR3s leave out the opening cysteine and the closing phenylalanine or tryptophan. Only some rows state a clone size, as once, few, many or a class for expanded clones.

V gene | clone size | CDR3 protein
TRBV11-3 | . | ASSLSGANTGELF
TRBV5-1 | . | ASSPGGLTPETQY
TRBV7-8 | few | ASSPLGGTAGNTIY
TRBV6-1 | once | ASSEVRRRTRYT
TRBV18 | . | ASSPVRIGSYSNQPQH
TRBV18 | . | ASSPRPEGGKKTQY
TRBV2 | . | ASSQEVPFGEAF
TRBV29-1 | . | SALLTRSGGYT
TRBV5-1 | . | ASSLGTAGANVLT
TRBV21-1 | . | ASSNTSRDSPDTQY
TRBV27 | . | ASKWTGGTEAF
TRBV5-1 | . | ASSPRFDGAGELF
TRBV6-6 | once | ASSSRLAGGTDTQY